The next 16 T cell receptor beta chains were all read from a single sample in a study of T cells after yellow fever vaccination. TCRdb reanalysed the 5' RACE reads using MiXCR and keeps one entry per CDR3 protein. Found here are some 260,000 distinct CDR3 sequences, around 4.9% of them singletons; the top ten hold about 3.5%. This material consisted of CD4+ T cells sorted from PBMCs, taken on the day of the yellow fever booster vaccination. These receptors were taken from a man between 18 and 29 years old who received the YFV17D yellow fever vaccine.

In its sample, this clonotype was seen many times. DNA for the CDR3: TGTGCCAGCAGCTTAGAAAACAGGGAAGCTTTCTTT. Encoded protein: CASSLENREAFF. The chain combines TRBV7-9 with TRBJ1-1; D perhaps matches TRBD1 (5 bases). CDR1 is SEHNR, CDR2 FQNEAQ, per germline (reference sequence). V was pared by 1 base and J by 8 bases, with 8 bases between. The CDR3 is 12 residues long.

The chain combines TRBV5-5 with TRBJ1-2; D is unclear. The CDR3 is 14 amino acids. V was clipped by 0 bases and J by 4 bases, with 10 bases between them. Looked up from germline, CDR1 is SGHKS and CDR2 is YYEKEE (reference sequence). CDR3 DNA sequence: TGTGCCAGCAGCTTGGCCCCAGGCACCTATGGCTACACCTTC. It codes for CASSLAPGTYGYTF. The variable domain in full, completed from reference TRBV5-5 and TRBJ1-2, reads DAGVTQSPTHLIKTRGQQVTLRCSPISGHKSVSWYQQVLGQGPQFIFQYYEKEERGRGNFPDRFSARQFPNYSSELNVNALLLGDSALYLCASSLAPGTYGYTFGSGTRLTVV.

This clonotype showed up just a few times. The rearrangement uses TRBV11-2 and TRBJ2-5, with D perhaps given as TRBD1 or TRBD2 (5 bases each). Between the trimmed V and J ends, which lost 4 bases and 3 bases, there was a span of 12 bases. Germline V gene lookup returns CDR1 SGHAT and CDR2 FQNNGV. The CDR3 runs 14 residues. The CDR3 DNA reads as TGTGCCAGCAGCTCCGTACGGGGCAAAGAGACCCAGTACTTC. Its protein product is CASSSVRGKETQYF.

The genes are TRBV19 and TRBJ2-1, with D possibly TRBD1 on 6 matching bases. Germline CDR1 LNHDA, CDR2 SQIVND (reference sequence). The CDR3 has 12 amino acids. The ends were cut back, 7 bases at V and 7 bases at J, with 11 bases in the middle. CDR3 loop: CASTWGQNEQFF. The CDR3, as DNA: TGTGCCAGTACCTGGGGGCAAAATGAGCAGTTCTTC.

This clonotype was picked up many times. J is TRBJ2-3 and V is TRBV7-2; a weak D match, TRBD2 (7 bases). The V end lost 8 bases, the J end lost 5 bases, and 17 bases lay between the germline ends. Per germline, CDR1 SGHTA and CDR2 FQGNSA. This CDR3 is built from 14 residues. The CDR3 here is CASGLRGAVDTQYF. Here the CDR3 DNA reads TGTGCCAGCGGGCTCCGGGGGGCCGTAGATACGCAGTATTTT.

This clonotype has at least ten counts. The V call is TRBV6-6, the J call TRBJ2-1; the D gene is possibly TRBD1 (5 bases). Germline V gene data show CDR1 as MNHNY and CDR2 as SVGAGI (reference sequence). The length of the CDR3 is 15 residues. V was trimmed by 2 bases and J by 0 bases, leaving 8 bases between them. The CDR3 loop reads CASSYGAGSYNEQFF. As DNA, the CDR3 is TGTGCCAGCAGTTACGGGGCTGGCTCCTACAATGAGCAGTTCTTC.

This clonotype was picked up a small number of times. This sequence joins TRBV23-1 and TRBJ2-7; 7 nucleotides agree with TRBD1. TRBV23-1 is noted as an ORF with a role that remains uncertain. CDR3 length: 14 residues. The J segment lost 1 base and the V segment lost 11 bases, leaving 11 bases of the junction unmatched. The CDR3 here is CAHSPKTGSYEQYV. The DNA for the CDR3 is TGCGCCCACAGCCCGAAGACAGGGTCCTACGAGCAGTACGTC.

This clonotype has at least ten counts. The CDR3: CASSLKVDQETQYF. CDR3 DNA: TGTGCCAGCAGTTTAAAGGTGGACCAAGAGACCCAGTACTTC. V gene TRBV12-3 or TRBV12-4 combines with J gene TRBJ2-5; D gene unclear. This CDR3 is built from 14 residues. V lost 2 bases and J lost 0, with 7 bases in between.

This clonotype was seen more than once but under ten times. The rearrangement joins TRBV6-1 to TRBJ2-7; D may be TRBD1 (6 bases). V lost 6 bases and J lost 1, with 10 bases in between. Looked up from germline, CDR1 is MNHNS and CDR2 is SASEGT. The CDR3 totals 13 residues. In nucleotides, the CDR3 is TGTGCCAGCAGGGCACAGGGTTCCTACGAGCAGTACTTC. Residues: CASRAQGSYEQYF.

The V call is TRBV4-1, the J call TRBJ1-5; 9 positions agree with TRBD1. The CDR3 runs 16 residues. Germline V gene data show CDR1 as MGHRA and CDR2 as YSYEKL. The J segment lost 3 bases and the V segment lost 4 bases, leaving 7 bases of the junction unmatched. CDR3 in DNA: TGCGCCAGCAGCCGGGGGAGGACAGGGGACAATCAGCCCCAGCATTTT. It yields the protein CASSRGRTGDNQPQHF.

This clonotype appeared a few times. The chain couples TRBV19 to TRBJ1-1; TRBD1 agrees at 7 bases. The germline CDR1 and CDR2 sequences are LNHDA and SQIVND (reference sequence). This CDR3 spans 15 amino acids. J lost 6 bases, V lost 3 bases, and 10 bases had no gene match. The CDR3 nucleotides read TGTGCCAGTAGTATTGACGGGACAGTGGGACCTGAAGCTTTCTTT. Its protein is CASSIDGTVGPEAFF. Filled out from reference TRBV19 and TRBJ1-1, the complete variable domain reads DGGITQSPKYLFRKEGQNVTLSCEQNLNHDAMYWYRQDPGQGLRLIYYSQIVNDFQKGDIAEGYSVSREKKESFPLTVTSAQKNPTAFYLCASSIDGTVGPEAFFGQGTRLTVV.

Ten or more counts support this clonotype. The CDR3 DNA sequence: TGCAGTGCTCGGGTCGTGCCCTACGAGCAGTACTTC. Translated, it gives CSARVVPYEQYF. V gene TRBV20-1 combines with J gene TRBJ2-7; no clear D. Germline loops: CDR1 DFQATT, CDR2 SNEGSKA (reference sequence). This CDR3 contains 12 residues. Trimming removed 5 bases from V and 2 bases from J, with 10 bases in between.

In its sample, this clonotype was seen many times. The genes are TRBV5-1 and TRBJ2-3; 7 bases fit TRBD1. V shed 3 bases and J 2 bases; nucleotides not matched to a gene: 3. The CDR3 is 14 amino acids. Germline assignment: CDR1 SGHRS and CDR2 YFSETQ. CDR3 sequence (DNA): TGCGCCAGCAGCTCAGGGACAGCCACAGATACGCAGTATTTT. Translation gives CASSSGTATDTQYF.

This clonotype showed up just a few times. This chain uses TRBV7-9 with TRBJ2-7; 9 bases match TRBD1. The CDR3 runs 14 residues. The ends lost 6 bases at V and 2 bases at J; junction bases unmatched: 5. Germline V lookup: CDR1 SEHNR, CDR2 FQNEAQ (reference sequence). The CDR3 coding sequence is TGTGCCAGCAGGGGACAGGGCAACACCTACGAGCAGTACTTC. Translating gives CASRGQGNTYEQYF.

This clonotype occurred many times. The chain has TRBV5-1 and TRBJ1-1; D call uncertain. V was pared by 0 bases and J by 1 base, with 22 bases between. Looked up from germline, CDR1 is SGHRS and CDR2 is YFSETQ. The CDR3 has 19 amino acids. Here the CDR3 reads CASSLVPFLPRPANTEAFF. CDR3 in DNA: TGCGCCAGCAGCTTGGTCCCATTCTTGCCGCGACCGGCGAACACTGAAGCTTTCTTT.

The rearrangement uses TRBV5-4 and TRBJ1-2; D might be TRBD1 (5 bases). V lost 4 bases and J lost 3, with 13 bases in between. Looked up from germline, CDR1 is SGHNT and CDR2 is YYREEE (reference sequence). There are 14 residues in the CDR3. This chain's CDR3 is CASSGGELYYGYTF. CDR3 in DNA: TGTGCCAGCAGCGGGGGGGAGTTGTACTATGGCTACACCTTC.